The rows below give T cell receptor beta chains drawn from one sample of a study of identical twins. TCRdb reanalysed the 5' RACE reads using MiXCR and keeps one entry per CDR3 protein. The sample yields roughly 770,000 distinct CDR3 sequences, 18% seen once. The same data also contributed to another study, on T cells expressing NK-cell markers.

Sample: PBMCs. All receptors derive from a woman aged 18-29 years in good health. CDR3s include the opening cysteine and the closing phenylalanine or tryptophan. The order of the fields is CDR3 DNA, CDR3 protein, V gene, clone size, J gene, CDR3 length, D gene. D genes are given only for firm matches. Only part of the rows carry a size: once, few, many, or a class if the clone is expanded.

DNA: TGTGCCACCGGGACGGCTAATGAAAAACTGTTTTTT
CDR3: CATGTANEKLFF
V: TRBV24-1
size: NA
J: TRBJ1-4
length: 12
D: NA

DNA: TGTGCCAGCAGTTTTCGCCTTTGGCCCCAGCATTTT
CDR3: CASSFRLWPQHF
V: TRBV12-3/TRBV12-4
size: NA
J: TRBJ1-5
length: 12
D: NA

DNA: TGTGCCAGCAGCTTACTCCGGTCGGGACAGGGAACAGATACGCAGTATTTT
CDR3: CASSLLRSGQGTDTQYF
V: TRBV7-3
size: NA
J: TRBJ2-3
length: 17
D: TRBD1

DNA: TGTGCCAGCAGCGTAGACGGGGGGAAGACCCAGTACTTC
CDR3: CASSVDGGKTQYF
V: TRBV9
size: NA
J: TRBJ2-5
length: 13
D: TRBD2

DNA: TGTGCCAGCAGCGTAGATGGCATACAAGAGACCCAGTACTTC
CDR3: CASSVDGIQETQYF
V: TRBV9
size: NA
J: TRBJ2-5
length: 14
D: NA

DNA: TGTGCCAGCAGTGAGGCCCCAGGGCGCACAGATACGCAGTATTTT
CDR3: CASSEAPGRTDTQYF
V: TRBV5-5
size: few
J: TRBJ2-3
length: 15
D: NA

DNA: TGTGCCATCAGTGAACAGTTAATCTATGGCTACACCTTC
CDR3: CAISEQLIYGYTF
V: TRBV10-3
size: NA
J: TRBJ1-2
length: 13
D: NA

DNA: TGTGCCAGCAGTTTATGGGGCCCCTACGAGCAGTACTTC
CDR3: CASSLWGPYEQYF
V: TRBV27
size: NA
J: TRBJ2-7
length: 13
D: NA

DNA: TGCGCCAGCCGACTGGGCCCGCGCGAGCAGTACTTC
CDR3: CASRLGPREQYF
V: TRBV10-2
size: few
J: TRBJ2-7
length: 12
D: NA

DNA: TGTGCCAGCCAGACTAGCGGGGGATACAATGAGCAGTTCTTC
CDR3: CASQTSGGYNEQFF
V: TRBV7-9
size: few
J: TRBJ2-1
length: 14
D: TRBD2

DNA: TGTGCCAGCAGTTCCGTCAGCGGGAGCGCGCTTTCGAATGAGCAGTTCTTC
CDR3: CASSSVSGSALSNEQFF
V: TRBV6-2/TRBV6-3
size: few
J: TRBJ2-1
length: 17
D: TRBD2

DNA: TGTGCCAGCAGCCGTGGGGCCGACCTTGGTGAAAAACTGTTTTTT
CDR3: CASSRGADLGEKLFF
V: TRBV12-3/TRBV12-4
size: few
J: TRBJ1-4
length: 15
D: NA

DNA: TGTGCCAGCACAATAATGAACACTGAAGCTTTCTTT
CDR3: CASTIMNTEAFF
V: TRBV6-6
size: few
J: TRBJ1-1
length: 12
D: NA

DNA: TGCAGTGCTAGGCCGGGACACTCCCCGTGGACTGAAGCTTTCTTT
CDR3: CSARPGHSPWTEAFF
V: TRBV20-1
size: NA
J: TRBJ1-1
length: 15
D: NA

DNA: TGCGCCAGCAGCTGGGGGGCCGAGACCGATACGCAGTATTTT
CDR3: CASSWGAETDTQYF
V: TRBV5-1
size: NA
J: TRBJ2-3
length: 14
D: NA

DNA: TGTGCCAGCAGCTTAAGTAGGGACTACGAGCAGTACTTC
CDR3: CASSLSRDYEQYF
V: TRBV7-2
size: few
J: TRBJ2-7
length: 13
D: NA

DNA: TGTGCCAGCAGCATAACGCGACTAGCCGGCGTGTACTTC
CDR3: CASSITRLAGVYF
V: TRBV7-2
size: few
J: TRBJ2-5
length: 13
D: TRBD2

DNA: TGTGCCAGCAGGAAGACAGGCAGAAACACTGAAGCTTTCTTT
CDR3: CASRKTGRNTEAFF
V: TRBV12-3/TRBV12-4
size: few
J: TRBJ1-1
length: 14
D: NA

DNA: TGCGCCAGCAGCTTGCTCGGAGAGAGCGAGCAGTACTTC
CDR3: CASSLLGESEQYF
V: TRBV5-1
size: few
J: TRBJ2-7
length: 13
D: NA

DNA: TGTGCCAGCAGCCAAGAGGCGGGGGGCGCGAATGGCTACACCTTC
CDR3: CASSQEAGGANGYTF
V: TRBV3-1
size: few
J: TRBJ1-2
length: 15
D: NA

DNA: TGCAGTGCTAGAGGCGCAGGACCCGAGCAGTACTTC
CDR3: CSARGAGPEQYF
V: TRBV20-1
size: NA
J: TRBJ2-7
length: 12
D: NA

DNA: TGTGCCAGCAGAAGTTTTGGGTTTGACACTGAAGCTTTCTTT
CDR3: CASRSFGFDTEAFF
V: TRBV25-1
size: few
J: TRBJ1-1
length: 14
D: NA

DNA: TGTGCCAGCAGCCATACAGGGAATTGGGGCTACACCTTC
CDR3: CASSHTGNWGYTF
V: TRBV7-2
size: few
J: TRBJ1-2
length: 13
D: NA

DNA: TGCAGTGTCATAGCGGGGTTCGCTTACGAGCAGTACTTC
CDR3: CSVIAGFAYEQYF
V: TRBV20-1
size: few
J: TRBJ2-7
length: 13
D: TRBD2

DNA: TGCAGTGCTAGGGAGGGGCGCATCACAGATACGCAGTATTTT
CDR3: CSAREGRITDTQYF
V: TRBV20-1
size: few
J: TRBJ2-3
length: 14
D: NA

DNA: TGTGCCAGCAGCCAAGATCTTGCCTCCTGGCTTGAAGCTTTCTTT
CDR3: CASSQDLASWLEAFF
V: TRBV3-1
size: many
J: TRBJ1-1
length: 15
D: NA

DNA: TGTGCCAGCGGTCAGGTACTCTACGAGCAGTACTTC
CDR3: CASGQVLYEQYF
V: TRBV6-6
size: few
J: TRBJ2-7
length: 12
D: NA

DNA: TGTGCCAGCAGCTCAACAGGGGTAGGTGAGCAGTTCTTC
CDR3: CASSSTGVGEQFF
V: TRBV9
size: few
J: TRBJ2-1
length: 13
D: TRBD1

DNA: TGTGCCAGCAGCCAAGCCGTTCCCCCGTCTAGCGGGAGTGATGGTGAGCAGTTCTTC
CDR3: CASSQAVPPSSGSDGEQFF
V: TRBV4-2
size: few
J: TRBJ2-1
length: 19
D: TRBD2

DNA: TGTGCCAGCAGTAGGGGGTTTTCCTCCGAGCAGTACTTC
CDR3: CASSRGFSSEQYF
V: TRBV7-2
size: few
J: TRBJ2-7
length: 13
D: NA

DNA: TGTGCCAGCAGCTCTGCCCTAGCGGGGTACAATGAGCAGTTCTTC
CDR3: CASSSALAGYNEQFF
V: TRBV5-4
size: NA
J: TRBJ2-1
length: 15
D: TRBD2

DNA: TGTGCCAGCAGCACCTTAGGGCAGCAGTTCTTC
CDR3: CASSTLGQQFF
V: TRBV12-3/TRBV12-4
size: NA
J: TRBJ2-1
length: 11
D: NA

DNA: TGTGCCAGCAGCTTAGGAAGAGGAGCTAACTATGGCTACACCTTC
CDR3: CASSLGRGANYGYTF
V: TRBV11-3
size: NA
J: TRBJ1-2
length: 15
D: NA

DNA: TGTGCCAGCAGTTATTGGGGACACGAGCAGTACTTC
CDR3: CASSYWGHEQYF
V: TRBV6-5
size: few
J: TRBJ2-7
length: 12
D: NA

DNA: TGTGCCAGCAGTTGGGAGCATCAGCCCCAGCATTTT
CDR3: CASSWEHQPQHF
V: TRBV12-3/TRBV12-4
size: few
J: TRBJ1-5
length: 12
D: NA

DNA: TGTGCCAGTAGTATGATAGGACTAGCCGGTGATGAGCAGTTCTTC
CDR3: CASSMIGLAGDEQFF
V: TRBV19
size: NA
J: TRBJ2-1
length: 15
D: TRBD2

DNA: TGCGCCAGCAGTTACGGGACAGGGGAGGAAGATACGCAGTATTTT
CDR3: CASSYGTGEEDTQYF
V: TRBV5-1
size: NA
J: TRBJ2-3
length: 15
D: TRBD1